The next 30 T cell receptor beta chains were all read from a single sample in a study of long-term antiretroviral therapy in people with HIV. The libraries were made with immunoSEQ v3.0 at survey level. Only in-frame clones appear in the TCRdb table, and some are missing; sequencing was by immunoSEQ multiplex PCR. The sample carries 39,000 or so clones, over 70% recorded once. The sample here was unsorted PBMCs, taken 0.6 years after starting antiretroviral therapy. The receptor set was obtained from a man younger than 35 with HIV.

The chain combines TRBV30 with TRBJ2-7, with a weak D call TRBD2 (6 bases). With 1 base removed from V and 4 bases from J, the gap between germline ends came to 14 bases. Germline assignment: CDR1 GTSNPN and CDR2 SVGIG (reference sequence). This CDR3 has 14 amino acids. CDR3 protein: CAWSARGGVYEQYF. Here the CDR3 DNA reads TGTGCCTGGAGTGCGCGGGGTGGGGTTTACGAGCAGTACTTC.

The chain has TRBV7-2 and TRBJ2-3, with D hard to call. The V gene lost 7 bases and the J gene lost 6 bases, with 11 bases spanning the gap. This CDR3 region has 12 residues. The germline V gene encodes CDR1 SGHTA and CDR2 FQGNSA. The CDR3 loop reads CASTPPSDTQYF. The CDR3 DNA is TGTGCCAGCACGCCCCCATCGGATACGCAGTATTTT.

This clone came up once. CDR3 residues: CASSQSSSWSGQGTTDTQYF. The CDR3 nucleotides are TGCGCCAGCAGCCAGTCCTCCTCTTGGTCGGGACAGGGAACCACAGATACGCAGTATTTT. This rearrangement joins TRBV4-3 to TRBJ2-3; 9 bases are shared with TRBD1. V dropped 3 bases and J dropped 2; count of bases not matched to a gene: 18. Germline lookup yields CDR1 LGHNA and CDR2 YSLEER. The CDR3 contains 20 residues.

The CDR3, as DNA: TGTGCGTCGTCGGCCGGGAGTGCCTACAATCAGCCCCAGCATTTT. Protein product: CASSAGSAYNQPQHF. This chain links TRBV30 with TRBJ1-5, with unresolved D. The CDR3 spans 15 residues. The germline V gene has CDR1 GTSNPN and CDR2 SVGIG (reference sequence).

The rearrangement links TRBV19 to TRBJ2-3; D ambiguous. This CDR3 comprises 12 residues. Germline V gene data show CDR1 as LNHDA and CDR2 as SQIVND (reference sequence). Trimming left V 9 bases short and J 5 bases short, with 12 bases between. This CDR3 reads CASSPSGDTQYF. CDR3 nucleotides: TGTGCCAGCTCCCCCTCTGGAGATACGCAGTATTTT.

This chain joins TRBV6-5 and TRBJ2-1; TRBD2 might be the D (5 bases). With 1 base removed from V and 3 bases from J, the gap between germline ends came to 13 bases. CDR3 length equals 16 residues. The germline V gene has CDR1 MNHEY and CDR2 SVGAGI. CDR3 DNA sequence: TGTGCCAGCAGTTACTTTTGGGGAGCCTACTACAATGAGCAGTTCTTC. Protein product: CASSYFWGAYYNEQFF.

The rearrangement links TRBV18 to TRBJ2-2, with D uncertain. The CDR3 totals 14 residues. Germline-derived CDR1 and CDR2 are KGHSH and LQKENI. Trimming shortened V by 2 bases and J by 1 base, and 5 bases separated the two germline ends. The CDR3 protein is CASSPGKNTGELFF. The CDR3 nucleotides read TGTGCCAGCTCACCAGGCAAGAACACCGGGGAGCTGTTTTTT.

This clone was recorded a few times. This chain links TRBV5-1 with TRBJ2-1, with no clear D. The CDR3 is made up of 14 amino acids. V was clipped by 1 base and J by 8 bases, with 13 bases between them. Germline-derived CDR1 and CDR2 are SGHRS and YFSETQ. The CDR3 DNA reads TGCGCCAGCAGCTTGTGGGATCAGAATGATGAGCAGTTCTTC. Translation gives CASSLWDQNDEQFF.

This clone was observed once. V and J are TRBV11-1 and TRBJ2-2, with 7 nucleotides matching TRBD2. The CDR3 length is 16 residues. J gave up 7 bases and V 3 bases, and 11 bases lay outside the gene matches. Germline CDR1 SGHAT, CDR2 FQDESV (reference sequence). The CDR3 bases are TGTGCCAGCAGCTTCAGTCTAGCGGACCTGAACGGGGAGCTGTTTTTT. This encodes CASSFSLADLNGELFF.

The chain has TRBV28 and TRBJ1-4; D is uncertain. The CDR3 runs to 15 residues. The V end lost 2 bases, the J end lost 7 bases, and 14 bases lay between the germline ends. CDR1 is MDHEN and CDR2 is SYDVKM in the germline V gene. The CDR3 spells CASSLLSGQVEKLFF. CDR3 nucleotide sequence: TGTGCCAGCAGTTTACTAAGTGGGCAGGTTGAAAAACTGTTTTTT.

The chain links TRBV29-1 to TRBJ2-1; D uncertain. V lost 3 bases, J lost 12 bases, and 15 bases lay in between. The CDR3 has 12 amino acids. Germline lookup yields CDR1 SQVTM and CDR2 ANQGSEA. The CDR3 here is CSVESHSMRQFF. DNA of the CDR3: TGCAGCGTTGAGAGCCACAGCATGCGGCAGTTCTTC.

The chain has TRBV23-1 and TRBJ1-2, with D uncertain. TRBV23-1 qualifies as an ORF whose function is uncertain. The CDR3 runs 15 residues. Trimming removed 4 bases from V and 6 bases from J, with 18 bases in between. DNA of the CDR3: TGCGCCAGCAGTCCCTTAGAATCTCCCGAGGATGGCTACACCTTC. Translating gives CASSPLESPEDGYTF.

The chain joins TRBV14 to TRBJ2-7; D is uncertain. CDR3 length: 14 amino acids. The germline V gene encodes CDR1 SGHDN and CDR2 FVKESK. Trimming left V 4 bases short and J 2 bases short, with 12 bases between. CDR3 sequence: CASSPRLTPYEQYF. The CDR3, as DNA: TGTGCCAGCAGCCCCCGACTCACTCCCTACGAGCAGTACTTC. The variable domain in full, completed from reference TRBV14 and TRBJ2-7, reads EAGVTQFPSHSVIEKGQTVTLRCDPISGHDNLYWYRRVMGKEIKFLLHFVKESKQDESGMPNNRFLAERTGGTYSTLKVQPAELEDSGVYFCASSPRLTPYEQYFGPGTRLTVT.

The chain is built from TRBV6-1 and TRBJ2-2; 8 bases line up with TRBD2. Germline loops: CDR1 MNHNS, CDR2 SASEGT. The junction had 6 bases not matched to a gene; V was cut back by 6 bases and J by 6 bases. This CDR3 is 14 amino acids long. The CDR3 reads CASSVAGPSGELFF. As DNA, the CDR3 is TGTGCCAGCAGCGTAGCGGGGCCGTCCGGGGAGCTGTTTTTT.

The chain uses TRBV5-1 and TRBJ1-1, with TRBD1 identical over 9 bases. Looked up from germline, CDR1 is SGHRS and CDR2 is YFSETQ. The J segment lost 1 base and the V segment lost 2 bases, leaving 3 bases of the junction unmatched. There are 15 residues in the CDR3. DNA for the CDR3: TGCGCCAGCAGCTTAAGGACAGGGGAGAACACTGAAGCTTTCTTT. The encoded protein is CASSLRTGENTEAFF.

In this sample, this clone turned up a few times. The gene calls are TRBV9 and TRBJ2-7; D uncertain. CDR1 and CDR2 from the germline V gene are SGDLS and YYNGEE. V gave up 5 bases and J gave up 7 bases, with 16 bases separating them. The CDR3 is 13 residues long. CDR3 nucleotide sequence: TGTGCCAGCAGAGAGGATCGGACCTGGGAGCAGTACTTC. This sequence encodes CASREDRTWEQYF.

This clone was seen only once. The chain joins TRBV5-4 to TRBJ2-1, with D perhaps matching TRBD2 (6 bases). In germline, CDR1 is SGHNT, CDR2 YYREEE (reference sequence). Between the trimmed V and J ends, which lost 3 bases and 5 bases, there was a span of 15 bases. This CDR3 is 15 amino acids long. The CDR3 coding sequence is TGTGCCAGCAGCTCTCGACTAGTGAGCGACAATGAGCAGTTCTTC. Translation: CASSSRLVSDNEQFF.

The V call is TRBV4-1, the J call TRBJ1-1, with unresolved D. Trimming took off 1 base at V and 8 bases at J, with 11 bases between the two ends. Germline values: CDR1 MGHRA, CDR2 YSYEKL. This CDR3 spans 13 amino acids. The CDR3 sequence: CASSQVRLGEAFF. CDR3 bases: TGCGCCAGCAGCCAAGTTAGGCTAGGAGAAGCTTTCTTT.

The J gene is TRBJ2-7, the V gene TRBV7-8; TRBD1 aligns across 7 bases. With V trimmed by 4 bases and J by 7 bases, 7 bases remained unmatched. The CDR3 consists of 13 residues. CDR1 is SGHVS, CDR2 FQNEAQ, per germline. The DNA for the CDR3 is TGTGCCAGCAGCTCGGGGACAGTCTCGGAGCAGTACTTC. Translation gives CASSSGTVSEQYF.

The V and J genes are TRBV23-1 and TRBJ1-2, with 8 bases that match TRBD1. TRBV23-1 is labeled an ORF, and its function is uncertain. This CDR3 spans 16 amino acids. The trim removed 2 bases at V and 6 bases at J, leaving 11 bases unmatched. CDR3 sequence reads: CASSQPSGTGINGYTF. The CDR3 DNA is TGCGCCAGCAGTCAACCCTCCGGGACAGGAATCAATGGCTACACCTTC.

The CDR3 protein is CASSLRGLQETQYF. As DNA, the CDR3 is TGCGCCAGCAGCTTGCGGGGCCTCCAAGAGACCCAGTACTTC. J is TRBJ2-5 and V is TRBV5-1; D tentatively reads TRBD1 or TRBD2 (5 bases each). The V end lost 1 base, the J end lost 1 base, and 8 bases lay between the germline ends. The germline V gene has CDR1 SGHRS and CDR2 YFSETQ. CDR3 length: 14 amino acids.

This rearrangement joins TRBV7-2 to TRBJ1-2; D gene uncertain. Trimming took off 4 bases at V and 8 bases at J, with 17 bases between the two ends. CDR3 length equals 14 residues. Germline CDR1 and CDR2: SGHTA and FQGNSA. The CDR3 spells CASSSSDGVSGYTF. In DNA form, the CDR3 reads TGTGCCAGCAGCTCATCGGACGGGGTGAGCGGCTACACCTTC.

This clone has only a few counts. The chain couples TRBV5-6 to TRBJ1-3; D is possibly TRBD1 (5 bases). CDR3 length: 15 residues. CDR1 and CDR2 (germline): SGHDT, YYEEEE. The V gene lost 2 bases and the J gene lost 4 bases, with 13 bases spanning the gap. The CDR3 loop is CASSFGTHIGNTIYF. The CDR3 DNA sequence: TGTGCCAGCAGCTTTGGGACCCACATCGGAAACACCATATATTTT.

CDR3 sequence: CASSQVPGAEAFF. DNA for the CDR3: TGTGCCAGCAGCCAAGTCCCAGGGGCTGAAGCTTTCTTT. The chain combines TRBV14 with TRBJ1-1; tentatively, D is TRBD1 (6 bases). The germline V gene has CDR1 SGHDN and CDR2 FVKESK. The CDR3 is 13 amino acids. V lost 1 base and J 6 bases, leaving 9 bases between the germline ends. The whole variable domain, filled in from reference TRBV14 and TRBJ1-1, reads EAGVTQFPSHSVIEKGQTVTLRCDPISGHDNLYWYRRVMGKEIKFLLHFVKESKQDESGMPNNRFLAERTGGTYSTLKVQPAELEDSGVYFCASSQVPGAEAFFGQGTRLTVV.

This sequence joins TRBV5-4 and TRBJ2-2, with TRBD1 as a possible D gene (5 bases). Germline V lookup: CDR1 SGHNT, CDR2 YYREEE (reference sequence). V lost 0 bases and J lost 4, with 13 bases in between. There are 16 residues in the CDR3. The CDR3 reads CASSLGPRVATGELFF. In DNA form, the CDR3 reads TGTGCCAGCAGCTTGGGACCCAGGGTCGCCACCGGGGAGCTGTTTTTT.

This chain uses TRBV7-2 with TRBJ1-3; a weak D match, TRBD1 (5 bases). Per germline, CDR1 SGHTA and CDR2 FQGNSA. V was pared by 7 bases and J by 0 bases, with 10 bases between. The CDR3 is 14 amino acids. The CDR3 bases are TGTGCCAGCATACAGGAAGACTCTGGAAACACCATATATTTT. Translated: CASIQEDSGNTIYF. The whole variable domain, remainder taken from reference TRBV7-2 and TRBJ1-3, is GAGVSQSPSNKVTEKGKDVELRCDPISGHTALYWYRQSLGQGLEFLIYFQGNSAPDKSGLPSDRFSAERTGGSVSTLTIQRTQQEDSAVYLCASIQEDSGNTIYFGEGSWLTVV.

The chain has TRBV11-3 and TRBJ2-7, with D maybe TRBD1 (5 bases). Trimming removed 1 base at V and 3 bases at J, with 7 bases between. The V gene's germline CDR1 is SGHNT and CDR2 YENEEA. The length of the CDR3 is 13 residues. The CDR3 sequence is CASSLGGHYEQYF. The DNA of the CDR3 is TGTGCCAGCAGCTTAGGAGGACACTACGAGCAGTACTTC.

The chain recombines TRBV6-6 with TRBJ2-1; 9 nucleotides match TRBD2. The CDR3 sequence is 16 residues long. Germline CDR1 reads MNHNY; CDR2 reads SVGAGI (reference sequence). The ends lost 2 bases at V and 7 bases at J; junction bases unmatched: 9. Here the CDR3 reads CASSYGLAGRRNEQFF. The CDR3 DNA follows: TGTGCCAGCAGTTACGGGCTAGCGGGAAGGAGGAATGAGCAGTTCTTC.

This clone appeared once. The genes are TRBV18 and TRBJ2-4; 11 nucleotides match TRBD2. Germline V gene lookup returns CDR1 KGHSH and CDR2 LQKENI. This CDR3 has 15 amino acids. The V gene end was trimmed by 2 bases and the J gene end by 8 bases; junction bases not matched to a gene: 5. The CDR3 region has the DNA TGTGCCAGCTCACCAACTAGCGGGAGTCGTGACATTCAGTACTTC. Translating gives CASSPTSGSRDIQYF.

The gene calls are TRBV5-5 and TRBJ2-7; TRBD1 aligns across 7 bases. Looked up from germline, CDR1 is SGHKS and CDR2 is YYEKEE (reference sequence). The CDR3 runs to 15 residues. V lost 5 bases, J lost 3 bases, and 11 bases stayed unmatched. CDR3 residues: CASRLIPTGNYEQYF. The DNA for the CDR3 is TGTGCCAGCAGGCTGATCCCGACAGGGAACTACGAGCAGTACTTC.